Listed below are T cell receptor beta chains from one sample, sequenced in a study of blood T cell repertoires in COVID-19. Using immunoSEQ multiplex PCR, the repertoire was profiled, and TCRdb retains in-frame clones only, with some absent. The sample includes 300,000 or so clones, over 75% of them seen just once. The source material was PBMCs or T cells enriched from blood (not recorded which). Every receptor here comes from a woman under 40 who had recovered from COVID-19. CDR3s include the opening cysteine and the closing phenylalanine or tryptophan. A D gene is named only where the DNA matches it firmly. A row's size may be missing; if present it is once, few, many or a size class.

size | J | V | D | DNA | CDR3
. | TRBJ2-7 | TRBV15 | . | TGTGCCACCAGCAGAGACCAGGGGTCTGGCGAGCAGTACTTC | CATSRDQGSGEQYF
. | TRBJ1-6 | TRBV28 | . | TGTGCCAGCAGTTCCTTGACAGGAAGCTCCTATAATTCACCCCTCCACTTT | CASSSLTGSSYNSPLHF
. | TRBJ1-6 | TRBV5-1 | TRBD1 | TGCGCCAGCAGCTTGGGACAGGGGAATAATTCACCCCTCCACTTT | CASSLGQGNNSPLHF
. | TRBJ2-4 | TRBV15 | . | TGTGCCACCAGCAGAGATCCTCAGGGGCTAGCCAAAAACATTCAGTACTTC | CATSRDPQGLAKNIQYF
. | TRBJ2-1 | TRBV2 | TRBD2 | TGTGCCAGCAGCGGACTAGCAACGAGGGACAATGAGCAGTTCTTC | CASSGLATRDNEQFF
. | TRBJ1-2 | TRBV7-9 | TRBD1 | TGTGCCAGCAGCCGCGGGACAGAAAGCTTGGGCTACACCTTC | CASSRGTESLGYTF
. | TRBJ1-4 | TRBV7-8 | . | TGTGCCAGCAGCTTAGCGCTCAGGGCTTTAGTAAATGAAAAACTGTTTTTT | CASSLALRALVNEKLFF
. | TRBJ1-3 | TRBV7-2 | . | TGTGCCAGCAGCTTAGAGGGAGGGTCAGGAAACACCATATATTTT | CASSLEGGSGNTIYF
. | TRBJ2-6 | TRBV9 | . | TGTGCCAGCAGCCCTCGTACAGGGATTGGGGCCAACGTCCTGACTTTC | CASSPRTGIGANVLTF
. | TRBJ1-1 | TRBV7-2 | TRBD1 | TGTGCCAGCAGCCCCCGAGGGGGCGCACAGAACACTGAAGCTTTCTTT | CASSPRGGAQNTEAFF
. | TRBJ1-2 | TRBV5-1 | TRBD1 | TGCGCCAGCACGGGACAGGGCGACTATGGCTACACCTTC | CASTGQGDYGYTF
. | TRBJ1-2 | TRBV7-9 | . | TGTGCCAGCAGCACTGATATATTCTATGGCTACACCTTC | CASSTDIFYGYTF
. | TRBJ1-1 | TRBV9 | TRBD1 | TGTGCCAGCAGCGAGCGGGACAGGGGGCTTAAAACTGAAGCTTTCTTT | CASSERDRGLKTEAFF
. | TRBJ1-1 | TRBV6-5 | . | TGTGCCAGCAGTTACCAGAGGGCAGGGAACACTGAAGCTTTCTTT | CASSYQRAGNTEAFF
. | TRBJ1-2 | TRBV24-1 | . | TGTGCCACCAGTGATCCCAGGCACGACTATGGCTACACCTTC | CATSDPRHDYGYTF
. | TRBJ2-6 | TRBV18 | . | TGTGCCAGCTCGGTACGGTCCGGGGCTGGGGCCAACGTCCTGACTTTC | CASSVRSGAGANVLTF
. | TRBJ1-2 | TRBV5-6 | . | TGTGCCAGCAGCTACCCAGAGGCAGGGGTTTTCTATGGCTACACCTTC | CASSYPEAGVFYGYTF
. | TRBJ1-6 | TRBV15 | . | TGTGCCACCAGCAGAGAAAGCGACAGTTACTCACCCCTCCACTTT | CATSRESDSYSPLHF
. | TRBJ1-1 | TRBV7-9 | TRBD1 | TGTGCCAGCAGCACGGGACAGATTATGAACACTGAAGCTTTCTTT | CASSTGQIMNTEAFF
. | TRBJ1-4 | TRBV30 | . | TGTGCCTGGAGTGTAGCGGGGCGTGAAAAACTGTTTTTT | CAWSVAGREKLFF
. | TRBJ1-3 | TRBV18 | TRBD1 | TGTGCCAGCTCACCGCCGGGACAGGGGGCGTGGGGAAACACCATATATTTT | CASSPPGQGAWGNTIYF
. | TRBJ1-2 | TRBV19 | . | TGTGCCAGTAGTGGGACGGGAGGGTGGTATGGCTACACCTTC | CASSGTGGWYGYTF
. | TRBJ1-2 | TRBV2 | . | TGTGCCAGCAGTGACCCAGGGTCGGGCTATGGCTACACCTTC | CASSDPGSGYGYTF
. | TRBJ1-3 | TRBV27 | . | TGTGCCAGCAGCCTGACAGGAGATCCTGGAAACACCATATATTTT | CASSLTGDPGNTIYF
. | TRBJ1-1 | TRBV19 | . | TGTGCCAGTAGTATAGACAGGGACACTGAAGCTTTCTTT | CASSIDRDTEAFF
few | TRBJ1-5 | TRBV2 | TRBD1 | TGTGCCAGCAGTGAGGCTTCGTGGGACAGGGGTCAGCCCCAGCATTTT | CASSEASWDRGQPQHF
. | TRBJ2-5 | TRBV10-3 | . | TGTGCCATCAGTGAGGCCAGGGAAGAGACCCAGTACTTC | CAISEAREETQYF
. | TRBJ2-7 | TRBV6-2/TRBV6-3 | TRBD1 | TGTGCCAGCAGTTACGACAGGGCCTCTGTAGACGAGCAGTACTTC | CASSYDRASVDEQYF
. | TRBJ2-5 | TRBV6-5 | . | TGTGCCAGCAGTTACTCCACAGGGAGGGTAGAGACCCAGTACTTC | CASSYSTGRVETQYF
. | TRBJ2-7 | TRBV2 | TRBD2 | TGTGCCAGCATATCCTCGACTAGCGGAATAAATGCGGACTCCTACGAGCAGTACTTC | CASISSTSGINADSYEQYF
. | TRBJ2-1 | TRBV2 | . | TGTGCCAGCGGTAGGGACACCTACAATGAGCAGTTCTTC | CASGRDTYNEQFF
. | TRBJ2-2 | TRBV10-2 | . | TGCGCCAGCAGCACTAGGACCGGGGAGCTGTTTTTT | CASSTRTGELFF
. | TRBJ2-1 | TRBV24-1 | TRBD2 | TGTGCCACCAGTGATCCGAGCGGGGGGGATAGGAATGAGCAGTTCTTC | CATSDPSGGDRNEQFF
few | TRBJ2-4 | TRBV29-1 | . | TGCAGCGTTTCCTGGGGCTTGACAGCCAAAAACATTCAGTACTTC | CSVSWGLTAKNIQYF
. | TRBJ1-1 | TRBV27 | . | TGTGCCAGCAGGAAGGGACAAGCCCTGGGTGAAGCTTTCTTT | CASRKGQALGEAFF
. | TRBJ2-1 | TRBV7-9 | . | TGTGCCAGCAGCTTGTCTGAGGCTTCCTACAATGAGCAGTTCTTC | CASSLSEASYNEQFF
. | TRBJ1-1 | TRBV2 | TRBD1 | TGTGCCAGCACACTCCAGGGGGCGCGGGTGAACACTGAAGCTTTCTTT | CASTLQGARVNTEAFF
. | TRBJ2-6 | TRBV5-1 | . | TGCGCCAGCAGCCCCAATCCGAGCTCTGGGGCCAACGTCCTGACTTTC | CASSPNPSSGANVLTF
once | TRBJ2-1 | TRBV15 | TRBD1 | TGTGCCACCAGCACCCCGGGACAGGGGTTCAATGAGCAGTTCTTC | CATSTPGQGFNEQFF
. | TRBJ1-5 | TRBV7-2 | . | TGTGCCAGCAGCTTAGTAGGCAGGGACTTCCAGCCCCAGCATTTT | CASSLVGRDFQPQHF
. | TRBJ2-3 | TRBV5-1 | TRBD2 | TGCGCCAGCAGCCCGCCTAGCGGGGGGGCCCCAGATACGCAGTATTTT | CASSPPSGGAPDTQYF
. | TRBJ2-5 | TRBV21-1 | . | TGTGCCAGCGCCGGCGAGCGGGGGGGCCACGAGACCCAGTACTTC | CASAGERGGHETQYF
few | TRBJ1-1 | TRBV7-2 | . | TGTGCCAGCAGCCCCTGGACGGGGAGGAACACTGAAGCTTTCTTT | CASSPWTGRNTEAFF
. | TRBJ1-3 | TRBV9 | . | TGTGCCAGCAGCGTAGATCCCGAACTCTCTGGAAACACCATATATTTT | CASSVDPELSGNTIYF
. | TRBJ1-6 | TRBV6-5 | . | TGTGCCTCGGAGGTCTTTAATTCACCCCTCCACTTT | CASEVFNSPLHF
once | TRBJ2-3 | TRBV4-3 | TRBD2 | TGCGCCAGCAGCCAAGAGGCTAGCGGATATAGCACAGATACGCAGTATTTT | CASSQEASGYSTDTQYF
few | TRBJ1-1 | TRBV10-3 | TRBD1 | TGTGCCATCAGTGAGTCCCCAGGGGGGAGCACTGAAGCTTTCTTT | CAISESPGGSTEAFF